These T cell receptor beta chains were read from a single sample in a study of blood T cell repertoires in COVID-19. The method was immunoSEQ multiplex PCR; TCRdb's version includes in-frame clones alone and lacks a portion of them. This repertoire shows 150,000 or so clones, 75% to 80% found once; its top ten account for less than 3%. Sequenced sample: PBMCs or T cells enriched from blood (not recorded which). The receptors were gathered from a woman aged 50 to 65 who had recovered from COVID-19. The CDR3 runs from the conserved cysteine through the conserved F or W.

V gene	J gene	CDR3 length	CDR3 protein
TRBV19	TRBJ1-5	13	CASTGTLNQPQHF
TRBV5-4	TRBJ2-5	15	CASSFHWDIQETQYF
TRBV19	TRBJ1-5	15	CASSIASVFNQPQHF
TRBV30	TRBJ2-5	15	CAWSVIWSEEETQYF
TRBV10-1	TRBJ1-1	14	CASSERQGGTEAFF
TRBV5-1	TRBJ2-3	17	CASSLGGTSVSTDTQYF
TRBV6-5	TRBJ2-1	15	CASGISGGAGNEQFF
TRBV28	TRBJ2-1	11	CASSLRLEQFF
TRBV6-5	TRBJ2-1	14	CASSPRPEGNEQFF
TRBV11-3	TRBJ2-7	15	CASSLAPAGKEEQYF
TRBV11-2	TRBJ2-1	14	CASSRGGSYNEQFF
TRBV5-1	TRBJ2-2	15	CASSLRTRDTGELFF
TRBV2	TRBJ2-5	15	CASAEDSMVRETQYF
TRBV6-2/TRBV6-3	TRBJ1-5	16	CASTPRGRYSNQPQHF
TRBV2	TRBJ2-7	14	CASTNFGGTDEQYF
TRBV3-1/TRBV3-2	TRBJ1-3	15	CASDRGGNSGNTIYF
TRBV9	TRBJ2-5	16	CASSVGSGGLQETQYF
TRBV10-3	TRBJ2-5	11	CATGLAETQYF
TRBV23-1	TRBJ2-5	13	CASSRDLGETQYF
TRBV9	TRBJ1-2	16	CASSGPDRVKYDGYTF
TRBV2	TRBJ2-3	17	CASSYTSGGASADTQYF
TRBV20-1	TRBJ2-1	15	CSASSGRGSYNEQFF
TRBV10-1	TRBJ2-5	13	CASSAGDMETQYF
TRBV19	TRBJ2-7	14	CASSITGVPYEQYF
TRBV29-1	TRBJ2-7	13	CSVTGPSSYEQYF
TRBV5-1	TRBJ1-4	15	CASSLGPGQNEKLFF
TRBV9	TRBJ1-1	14	CASSPKEPNTEAFF
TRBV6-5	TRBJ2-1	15	CASRQTSGGAGEQFF
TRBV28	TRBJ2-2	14	CASAGVGYTGELFF
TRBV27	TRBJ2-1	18	CASSLKPPEGRVYNEQFF
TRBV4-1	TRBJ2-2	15	CASSQTGWSYGELFF
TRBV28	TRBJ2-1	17	CASSPGLAGGLYNEQFF
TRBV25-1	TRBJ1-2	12	CASSGDRAGYTF
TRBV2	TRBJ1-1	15	CASSDYFGMNTEAFF
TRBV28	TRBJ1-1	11	CASTRNTEAFF
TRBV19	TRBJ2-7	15	CASSIAGTGSYEQYF
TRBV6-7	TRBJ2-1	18	CASSYGFKRESAYNEQFF
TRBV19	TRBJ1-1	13	CASSAKTGTEAFF
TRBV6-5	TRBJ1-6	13	CASGRTGSSPLHF
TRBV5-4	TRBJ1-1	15	CASSLGARGGTEAFF
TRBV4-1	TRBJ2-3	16	CASSQASGRASDTQYF
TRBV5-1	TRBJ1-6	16	CASSQLGGGGNSPLHF